This TCR beta chain came from a study of T cell responses to AZD1222 COVID-19 vaccine. Looking at the study overall: Whether given at about 4 or about 12 weeks, second doses were pooled. Overall study results and limits: Two doses of AZD1222 preceded a rise in Spike-specific TCR breadth and depth. Scientists sampled the repertoires only once the peak T cell response had passed. Females outnumbered males among donors, who were mostly white British; clonal diversity was possibly underestimated.

Method: immunoSEQ multiplex PCR; TCRdb's copy keeps in-frame clones and lacks some. The sample consists of approximately 150,000 clones, less than 90% of them appearing once. V lost 3 bases and J lost 5; bases outside the gene matches: 9. CDR3 length: 15 amino acids. Germline V gene lookup returns CDR1 MDHEN and CDR2 SYDVKM. This clone was recorded a few times. Its specificity is not known. The sequence came from an adult in good health. The chain is built from TRBV28 and TRBJ1-1; 7 bases are shared with TRBD1. The specimen comprised peripheral blood, sampled on day 0 of AZD1222 vaccination. Written as DNA, the CDR3 is TGTGCCAGCAGTTTGGTAGAGGGGGCGGAGACTGAAGCTTTCTTT. This gives the protein CASSLVEGAETEAFF.